This T cell receptor beta chain was identified during a study of cytomegalovirus exposure and HLA in healthy donors. The CDR3 has 18 residues. Germline CDR1 and CDR2: SGHAT and FQNNGV. V lost 5 bases and J 8 bases, leaving 25 bases between the germline ends. This clone was detected once. In the PCR, 60 Vbeta and 13 Jbeta primers were used. Measured with immunoSEQ multiplex PCR; TCRdb has only the in-frame clones, and not every one. Among about 160,000 clones listed, over 60% were seen once. The receptor was derived from a woman aged 40 to 49 in good health and CMV-seronegative. The V and J genes are TRBV11-2 and TRBJ1-6; weak D call: TRBD1 (5 bases). The sample taken for sequencing was PBMCs. CDR3: CASSQQGQGAGTYSPLHF. The CDR3 coding sequence is TGTGCCAGCAGCCAGCAGGGTCAGGGAGCGGGCACGTATTCACCCCTCCACTTT.